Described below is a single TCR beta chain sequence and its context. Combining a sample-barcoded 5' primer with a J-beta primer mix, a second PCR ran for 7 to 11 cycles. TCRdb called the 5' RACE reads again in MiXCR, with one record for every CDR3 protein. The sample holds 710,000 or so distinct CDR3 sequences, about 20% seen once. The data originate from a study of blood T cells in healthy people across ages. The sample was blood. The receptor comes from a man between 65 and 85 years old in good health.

CDR3 sequence reads: CASSKGQSNQPQHF. The DNA for the CDR3 is TGTGCCAGCAGCAAGGGACAGAGCAATCAGCCCCAGCATTTT. The rearrangement links TRBV9 to TRBJ1-5; 7 nucleotides line up with TRBD1. CDR1 and CDR2 from the germline V gene are SGDLS and YYNGEE. J was trimmed by 1 base and V by 4 bases; bases with no gene match: 2. The length of the CDR3 is 14 residues.